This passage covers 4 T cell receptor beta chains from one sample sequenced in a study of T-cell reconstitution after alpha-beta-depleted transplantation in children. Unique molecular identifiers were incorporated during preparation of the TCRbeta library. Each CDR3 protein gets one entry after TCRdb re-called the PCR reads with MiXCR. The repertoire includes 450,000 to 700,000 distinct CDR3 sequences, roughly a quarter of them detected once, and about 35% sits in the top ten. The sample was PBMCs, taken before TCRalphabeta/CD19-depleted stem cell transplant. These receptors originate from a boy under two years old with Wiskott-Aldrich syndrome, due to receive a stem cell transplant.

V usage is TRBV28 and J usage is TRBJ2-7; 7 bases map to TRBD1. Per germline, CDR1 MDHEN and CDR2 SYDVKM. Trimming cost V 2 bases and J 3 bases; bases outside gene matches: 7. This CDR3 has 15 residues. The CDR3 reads CASSLPFSGGYEQYF. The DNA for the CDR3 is TGTGCCAGCAGTTTACCCTTTTCAGGGGGCTACGAGCAGTACTTC. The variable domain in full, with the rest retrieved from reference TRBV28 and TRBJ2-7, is DVKVTQSSRYLVKRTGEKVFLECVQDMDHENMFWYRQDPGLGLRLIYFSYDVKMKEKGDIPEGYSVSREKKERFSLILESASTNQTSMYLCASSLPFSGGYEQYFGPGTRLTVT.

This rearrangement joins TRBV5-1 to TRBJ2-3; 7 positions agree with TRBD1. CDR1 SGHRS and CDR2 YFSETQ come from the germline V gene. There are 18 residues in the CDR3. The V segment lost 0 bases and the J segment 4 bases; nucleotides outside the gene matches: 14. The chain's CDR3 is CASSLDGQAGTWADTQYF. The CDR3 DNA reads TGCGCCAGCAGCTTGGATGGACAGGCAGGGACATGGGCAGATACGCAGTATTTT.

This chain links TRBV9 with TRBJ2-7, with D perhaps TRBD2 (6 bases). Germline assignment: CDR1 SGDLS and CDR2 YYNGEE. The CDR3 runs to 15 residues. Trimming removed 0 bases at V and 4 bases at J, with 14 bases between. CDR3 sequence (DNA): TGTGCCAGCAGCGTAGCTTACGGGGGATTGTACGAGCAGTACTTC. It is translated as CASSVAYGGLYEQYF.

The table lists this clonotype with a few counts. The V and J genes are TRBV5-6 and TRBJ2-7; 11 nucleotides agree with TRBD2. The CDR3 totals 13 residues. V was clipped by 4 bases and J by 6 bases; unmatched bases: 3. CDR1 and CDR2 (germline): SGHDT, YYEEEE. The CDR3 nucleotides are TGTGCCAGCAGCATTACTAGCGGGAGCGAGCAGTACTTC. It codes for CASSITSGSEQYF.